Sequencing of this T cell receptor beta chain was carried out in a study of blood T cells in healthy people across ages. Points from the study as a whole: There was no known CMV status for donors, so expanded clonotype changes were possibly confounded. Investigators treated diversity estimates from one million T cells as underestimates.

Donors each provided about 10 milliliters of peripheral blood. The germline V gene encodes CDR1 SQVTM and CDR2 ANQGSEA. CDR3 length: 16 amino acids. This clonotype was recorded a few times. Its antigen is not known. The use of a sample-barcoded 5' primer and a J-beta primer mix characterized a second PCR of roughly 6 to 11 cycles. From each sample, at least 2.5 million paired-end reads containing CDR3 were obtained. A single record per CDR3 protein comes from TCRdb applying MiXCR to the 5' RACE reads. The data hold about 730,000 distinct CDR3 sequences, with roughly 47% observed a single time. The gene calls are TRBV29-1 and TRBJ2-1; 7 bases match TRBD2. The J call may be faulty, since TRBJ2-7 better matches the DNA end. This TCR was sampled from a woman aged 60-75 years in good health. The specimen sequenced was blood. The CDR3 is CSVSETSDKSYNEQYF. The CDR3 DNA reads as TGCAGCGTTTCAGAAACTAGCGATAAAAGCTACAATGAGCAGTACTTC.